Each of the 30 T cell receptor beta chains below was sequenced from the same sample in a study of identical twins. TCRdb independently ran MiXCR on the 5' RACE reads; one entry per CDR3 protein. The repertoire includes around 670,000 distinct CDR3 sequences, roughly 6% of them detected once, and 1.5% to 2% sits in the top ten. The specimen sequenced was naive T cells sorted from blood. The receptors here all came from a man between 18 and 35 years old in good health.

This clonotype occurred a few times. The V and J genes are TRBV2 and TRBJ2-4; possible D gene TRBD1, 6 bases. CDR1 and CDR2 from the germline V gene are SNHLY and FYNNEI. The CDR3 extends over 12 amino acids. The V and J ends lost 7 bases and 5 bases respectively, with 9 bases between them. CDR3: CASNRDQNIQYF. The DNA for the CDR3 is TGTGCCAGCAACAGGGACCAAAACATTCAGTACTTC.

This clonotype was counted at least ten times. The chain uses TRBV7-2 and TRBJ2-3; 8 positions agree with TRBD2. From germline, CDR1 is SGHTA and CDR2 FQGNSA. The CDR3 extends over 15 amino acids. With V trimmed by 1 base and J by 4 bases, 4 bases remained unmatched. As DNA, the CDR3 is TGTGCCAGCAGCTTAGGGACTAGCACCCCAGATACGCAGTATTTT. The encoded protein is CASSLGTSTPDTQYF.

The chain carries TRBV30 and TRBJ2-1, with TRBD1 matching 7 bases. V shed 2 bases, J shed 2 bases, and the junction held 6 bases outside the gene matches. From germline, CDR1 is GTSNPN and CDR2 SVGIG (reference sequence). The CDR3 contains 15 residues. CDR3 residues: CAWSSPGQTYNEQFF. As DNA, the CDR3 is TGTGCCTGGAGTTCCCCGGGACAGACCTACAATGAGCAGTTCTTC.

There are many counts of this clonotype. The CDR3 loop is CASSQDVAAGNYGYTF. CDR3 in DNA: TGCGCCAGCAGCCAAGACGTGGCAGCGGGGAACTATGGCTACACCTTC. The chain employs TRBV4-1 and TRBJ1-2; D remains unclear. The germline V and J ends were trimmed by 0 bases and 2 bases, with 13 bases remaining between them. Germline-derived CDR1 and CDR2 are MGHRA and YSYEKL. CDR3 size: 16 residues.

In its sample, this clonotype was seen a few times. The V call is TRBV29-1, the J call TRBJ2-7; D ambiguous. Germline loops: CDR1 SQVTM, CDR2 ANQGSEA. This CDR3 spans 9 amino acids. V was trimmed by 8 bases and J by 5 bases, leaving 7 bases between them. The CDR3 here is CSPWDEQYV. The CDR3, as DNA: TGCAGCCCGTGGGACGAGCAGTACGTC.

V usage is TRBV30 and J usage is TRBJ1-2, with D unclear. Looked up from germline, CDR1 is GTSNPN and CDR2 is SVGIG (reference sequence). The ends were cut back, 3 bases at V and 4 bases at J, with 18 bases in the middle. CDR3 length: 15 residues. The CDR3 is CAWRSKSGSGYGYTF. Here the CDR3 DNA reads TGTGCCTGGAGATCCAAGTCCGGGTCCGGCTATGGCTACACCTTC.

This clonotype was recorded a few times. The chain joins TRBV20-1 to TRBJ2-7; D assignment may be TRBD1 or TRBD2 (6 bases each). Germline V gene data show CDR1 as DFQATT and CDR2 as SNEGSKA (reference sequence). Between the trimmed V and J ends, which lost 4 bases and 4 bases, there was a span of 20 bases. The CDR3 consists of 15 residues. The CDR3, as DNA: TGCAGTGCTACACCCTGGGACGGGGGCACGTACGAGCAGTACTTC. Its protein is CSATPWDGGTYEQYF.

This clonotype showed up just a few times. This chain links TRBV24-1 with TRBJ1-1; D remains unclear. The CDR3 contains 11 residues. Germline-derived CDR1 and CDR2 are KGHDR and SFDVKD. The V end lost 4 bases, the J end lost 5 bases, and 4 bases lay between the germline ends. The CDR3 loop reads CATSDQTEAFF. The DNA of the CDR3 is TGTGCCACCAGTGACCAGACTGAAGCTTTCTTT.

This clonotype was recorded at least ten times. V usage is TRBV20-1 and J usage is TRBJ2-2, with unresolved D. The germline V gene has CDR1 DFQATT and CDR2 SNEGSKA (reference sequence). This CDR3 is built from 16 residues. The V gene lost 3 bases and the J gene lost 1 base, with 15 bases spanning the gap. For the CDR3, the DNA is TGCAGTGCTAGGAGGAACCAGGCGGTGAACACCGGGGAGCTGTTTTTT. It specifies CSARRNQAVNTGELFF.

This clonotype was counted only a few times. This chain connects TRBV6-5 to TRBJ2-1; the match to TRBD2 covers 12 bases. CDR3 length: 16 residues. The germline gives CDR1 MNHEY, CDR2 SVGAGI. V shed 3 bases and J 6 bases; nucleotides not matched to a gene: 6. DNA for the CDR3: TGTGCCAGCAGTTATGCTAGCGGGAGGGCATCCAATGAGCAGTTCTTC. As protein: CASSYASGRASNEQFF.

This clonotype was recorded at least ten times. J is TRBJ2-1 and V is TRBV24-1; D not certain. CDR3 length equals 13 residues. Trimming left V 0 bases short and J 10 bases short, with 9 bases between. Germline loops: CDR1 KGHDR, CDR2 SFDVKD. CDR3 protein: CATSDLILGEQFF. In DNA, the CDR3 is TGTGCCACCAGTGATTTGATTTTGGGGGAGCAGTTCTTC.

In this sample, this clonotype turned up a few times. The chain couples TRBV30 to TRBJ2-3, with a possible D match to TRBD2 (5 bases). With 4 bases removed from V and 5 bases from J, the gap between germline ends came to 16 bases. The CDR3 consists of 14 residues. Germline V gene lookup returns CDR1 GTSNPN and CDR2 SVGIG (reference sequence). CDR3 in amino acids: CAWTGISNRDTQYF. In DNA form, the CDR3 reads TGTGCCTGGACGGGGATTAGTAATCGAGATACGCAGTATTTT.

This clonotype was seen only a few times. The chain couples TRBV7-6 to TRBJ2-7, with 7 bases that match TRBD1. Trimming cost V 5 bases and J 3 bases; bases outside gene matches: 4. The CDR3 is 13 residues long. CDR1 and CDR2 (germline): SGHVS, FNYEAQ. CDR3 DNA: TGTGCCAGCAGCACAGGGGTGAGCTACGAGCAGTACTTC. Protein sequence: CASSTGVSYEQYF.

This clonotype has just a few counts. The CDR3 DNA reads as TGCGCCAGCAGCCAAGATCGGGCGGCGGCCACCGGGGAGCTGTTTTTT. It yields the protein CASSQDRAAATGELFF. The gene calls are TRBV4-3 and TRBJ2-2; D remains unclear. The CDR3 sequence is 16 residues long. Trimming took off 0 bases at V and 4 bases at J, with 12 bases between the two ends. The germline V gene encodes CDR1 LGHNA and CDR2 YSLEER.

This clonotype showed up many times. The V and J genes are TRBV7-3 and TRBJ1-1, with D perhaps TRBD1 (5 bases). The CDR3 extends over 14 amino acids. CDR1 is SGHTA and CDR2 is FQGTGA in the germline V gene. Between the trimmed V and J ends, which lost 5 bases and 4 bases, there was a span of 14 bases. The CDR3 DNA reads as TGTGCCAGCAGCCTCCAGGGACCAGGCACTGAAGCTTTCTTT. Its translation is CASSLQGPGTEAFF. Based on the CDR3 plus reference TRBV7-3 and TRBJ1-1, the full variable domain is GAGVSQTPSNKVTEKGKYVELRCDPISGHTALYWYRQSLGQGPEFLIYFQGTGAADDSGLPNDRFFAVRPEGSVSTLKIQRTERGDSAVYLCASSLQGPGTEAFFGQGTRLTVV.

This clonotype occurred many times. CDR3 residues: CATSDSTGTGDQPQHF. As DNA, the CDR3 is TGTGCCACCAGTGATTCAACCGGGACAGGGGATCAGCCCCAGCATTTT. This chain connects TRBV24-1 to TRBJ1-5, with 10 bases identical to TRBD1. CDR1 is KGHDR and CDR2 is SFDVKD in the germline V gene. The V and J ends lost 2 bases and 5 bases, in that order; junction bases with no gene match: 5. The CDR3 extends over 16 amino acids.

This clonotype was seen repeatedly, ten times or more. CDR3 nucleotide sequence: TGTGCCAGCAGTGAATTCGGGAGGGGACACGCAGATACGCAGTATTTT. This translates into CASSEFGRGHADTQYF. The chain couples TRBV25-1 to TRBJ2-3, with 8 nucleotides matching TRBD2. The CDR3 sequence is 16 residues long. CDR1 MGHDK and CDR2 SYGVNS come from the germline V gene. J was trimmed by 4 bases and V by 1 base; bases with no gene match: 7.

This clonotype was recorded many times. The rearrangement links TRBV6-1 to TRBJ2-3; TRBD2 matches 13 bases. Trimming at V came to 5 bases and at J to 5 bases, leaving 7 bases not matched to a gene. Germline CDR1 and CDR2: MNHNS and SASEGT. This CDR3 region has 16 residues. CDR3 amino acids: CASSPGLAGVKDTQYF. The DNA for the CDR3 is TGTGCCAGCAGTCCCGGACTAGCGGGAGTCAAAGATACGCAGTATTTT.

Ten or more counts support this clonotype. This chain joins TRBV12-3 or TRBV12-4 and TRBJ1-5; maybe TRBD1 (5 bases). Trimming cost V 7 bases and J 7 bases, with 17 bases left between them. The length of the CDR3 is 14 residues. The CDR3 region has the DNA TGTGCCAGCACCAATCTCGGGACGAGGCAGCCCCAGCATTTT. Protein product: CASTNLGTRQPQHF.

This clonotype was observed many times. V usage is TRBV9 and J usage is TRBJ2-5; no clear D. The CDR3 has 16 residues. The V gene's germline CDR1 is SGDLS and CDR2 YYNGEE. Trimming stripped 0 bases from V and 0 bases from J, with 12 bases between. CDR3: CASSVGAVGYQETQYF. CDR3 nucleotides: TGTGCCAGCAGCGTAGGAGCAGTAGGGTACCAAGAGACCCAGTACTTC.

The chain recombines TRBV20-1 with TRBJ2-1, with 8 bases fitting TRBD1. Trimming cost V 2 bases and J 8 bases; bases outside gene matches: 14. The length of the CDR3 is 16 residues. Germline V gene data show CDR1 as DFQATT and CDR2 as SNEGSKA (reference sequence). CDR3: CSARPQGGGLRDEQFF. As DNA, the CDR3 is TGCAGTGCTAGACCACAGGGGGGAGGTTTACGGGATGAGCAGTTCTTC.

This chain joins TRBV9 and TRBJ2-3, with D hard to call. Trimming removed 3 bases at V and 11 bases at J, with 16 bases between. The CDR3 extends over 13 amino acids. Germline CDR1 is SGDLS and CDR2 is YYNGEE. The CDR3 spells CASSGTPPAQQYF. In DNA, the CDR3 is TGTGCCAGCAGCGGTACCCCCCCGGCCCAGCAGTATTTT.

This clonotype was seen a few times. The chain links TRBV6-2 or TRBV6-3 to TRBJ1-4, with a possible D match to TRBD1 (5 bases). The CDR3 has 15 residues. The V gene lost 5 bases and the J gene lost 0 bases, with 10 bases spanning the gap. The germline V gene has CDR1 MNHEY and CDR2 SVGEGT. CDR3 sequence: CASSHGTTTNEKLFF. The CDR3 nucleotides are TGTGCCAGCAGTCACGGGACGACAACTAATGAAAAACTGTTTTTT.

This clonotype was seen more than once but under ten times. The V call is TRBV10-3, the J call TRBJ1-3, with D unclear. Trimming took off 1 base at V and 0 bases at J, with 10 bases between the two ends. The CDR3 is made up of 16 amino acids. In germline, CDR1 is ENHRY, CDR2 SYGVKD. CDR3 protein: CAISEFGGSSGNTIYF. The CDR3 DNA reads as TGTGCCATCAGTGAGTTCGGTGGAAGCTCTGGAAACACCATATATTTT.

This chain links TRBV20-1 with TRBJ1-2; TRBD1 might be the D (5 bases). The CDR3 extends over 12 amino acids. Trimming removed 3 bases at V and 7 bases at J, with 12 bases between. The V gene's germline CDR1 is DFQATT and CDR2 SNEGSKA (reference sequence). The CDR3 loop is CSASEGLGGYTF. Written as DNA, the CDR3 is TGCAGTGCTAGTGAGGGGCTCGGTGGCTACACCTTC.

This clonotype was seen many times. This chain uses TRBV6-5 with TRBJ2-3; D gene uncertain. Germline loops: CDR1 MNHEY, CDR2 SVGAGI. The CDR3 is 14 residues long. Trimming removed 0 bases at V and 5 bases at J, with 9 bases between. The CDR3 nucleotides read TGTGCCAGCAGTTACTCCGACACAAAAGATACGCAGTATTTT. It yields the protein CASSYSDTKDTQYF.

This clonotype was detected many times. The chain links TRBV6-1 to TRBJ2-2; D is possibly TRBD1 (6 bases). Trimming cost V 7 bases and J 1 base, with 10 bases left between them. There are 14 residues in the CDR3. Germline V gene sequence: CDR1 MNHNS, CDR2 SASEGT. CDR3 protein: CASTDRLNTGELFF. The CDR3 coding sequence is TGTGCCAGCACGGACAGACTGAACACCGGGGAGCTGTTTTTT.

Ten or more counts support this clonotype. The CDR3 bases are TGCAGTGCGATTGAGTCCTTATTTAATGAAAAACTGTTTTTT. Residues: CSAIESLFNEKLFF. V is TRBV20-1 and J is TRBJ1-4; no clear D gene. Germline-derived CDR1 and CDR2 are DFQATT and SNEGSKA (reference sequence). This CDR3 is built from 14 residues. V lost 6 bases to trimming and J lost 4 bases, with 15 bases between them.

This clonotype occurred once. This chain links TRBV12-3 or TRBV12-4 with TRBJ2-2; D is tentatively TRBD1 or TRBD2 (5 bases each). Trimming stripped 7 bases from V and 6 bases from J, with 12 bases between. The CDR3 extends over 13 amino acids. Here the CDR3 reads CASNEGTAGELFF. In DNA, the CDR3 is TGTGCCAGCAATGAAGGGACCGCCGGGGAGCTGTTTTTT.

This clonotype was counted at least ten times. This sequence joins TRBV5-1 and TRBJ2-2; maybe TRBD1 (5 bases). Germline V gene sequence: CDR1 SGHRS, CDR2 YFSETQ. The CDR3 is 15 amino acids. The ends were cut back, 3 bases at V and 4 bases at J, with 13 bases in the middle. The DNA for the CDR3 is TGCGCCAGCAGCTCCCAGGGCAGCCCCACCGGGGAGCTGTTTTTT. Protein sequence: CASSSQGSPTGELFF.